Shown below are 2 T cell receptor beta chains from a single sample sequenced in a study of blood T cell repertoires in COVID-19. The method was immunoSEQ multiplex PCR; TCRdb's version includes in-frame clones alone and lacks a portion of them. The repertoire includes about 160,000 clones, around 93% of them detected once, and about 5% sits in the top ten. The sequencing input was peripheral blood. These receptors all stem from a woman aged 45-65 years with acute or convalescent COVID-19.

The chain couples TRBV28 to TRBJ1-2; D gene ambiguous. Germline lookup yields CDR1 MDHEN and CDR2 SYDVKM. This CDR3 spans 12 amino acids. Trimming shortened V by 6 bases and J by 7 bases, and 12 bases separated the two germline ends. The CDR3 bases are TGTGCCAGCAGACGCACAGCTGTTGGCTACACCTTC. Its protein product is CASRRTAVGYTF.

The CDR3 reads CSASPGTGGNTIYF. DNA for the CDR3: TGCAGTGCTAGTCCCGGGACAGGGGGTAACACCATATATTTT. The chain recombines TRBV20-1 with TRBJ1-3; 11 positions agree with TRBD1. Looked up from germline, CDR1 is DFQATT and CDR2 is SNEGSKA (reference sequence). V lost 3 bases to trimming and J lost 7 bases; unmatched junction nucleotides: 5. The CDR3 is made up of 14 amino acids.